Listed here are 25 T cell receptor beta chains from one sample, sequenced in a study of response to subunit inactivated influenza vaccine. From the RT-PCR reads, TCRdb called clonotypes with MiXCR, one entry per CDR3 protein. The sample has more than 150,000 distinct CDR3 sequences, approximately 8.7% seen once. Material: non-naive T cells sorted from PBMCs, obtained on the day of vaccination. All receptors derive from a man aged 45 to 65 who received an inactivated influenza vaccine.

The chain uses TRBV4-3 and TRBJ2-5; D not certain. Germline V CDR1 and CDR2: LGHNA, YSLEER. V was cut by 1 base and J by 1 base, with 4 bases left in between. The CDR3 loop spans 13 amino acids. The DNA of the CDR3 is TGCGCCAGCAGCCAAGTCCTCCAAGAGACCCAGTACTTC. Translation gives CASSQVLQETQYF.

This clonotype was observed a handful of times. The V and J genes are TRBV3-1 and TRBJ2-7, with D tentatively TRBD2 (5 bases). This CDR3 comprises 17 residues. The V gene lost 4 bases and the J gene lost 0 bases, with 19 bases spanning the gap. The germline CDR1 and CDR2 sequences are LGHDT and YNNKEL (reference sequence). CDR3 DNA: TGTGCCAGCAGCCGAGGTCGAGCTAGCAAATCCTCCTACGAGCAGTACTTC. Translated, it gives CASSRGRASKSSYEQYF.

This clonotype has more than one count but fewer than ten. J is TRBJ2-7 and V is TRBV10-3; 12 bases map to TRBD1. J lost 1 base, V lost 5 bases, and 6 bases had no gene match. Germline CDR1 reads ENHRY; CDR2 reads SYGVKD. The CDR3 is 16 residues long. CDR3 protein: CAISTPGQGASYEQYF. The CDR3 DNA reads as TGTGCCATCAGTACTCCGGGACAGGGGGCGTCCTACGAGCAGTACTTC.

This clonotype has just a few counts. The CDR3 here is CASIRTGEETQYF. The CDR3 nucleotides are TGTGCCAGCATAAGGACAGGGGAAGAGACCCAGTACTTC. The chain combines TRBV11-2 with TRBJ2-5; 9 positions match TRBD1. Germline CDR1 SGHAT, CDR2 FQNNGV. Trimming removed 7 bases from V and 3 bases from J; junction bases left unmatched: 3. The CDR3 totals 13 residues.

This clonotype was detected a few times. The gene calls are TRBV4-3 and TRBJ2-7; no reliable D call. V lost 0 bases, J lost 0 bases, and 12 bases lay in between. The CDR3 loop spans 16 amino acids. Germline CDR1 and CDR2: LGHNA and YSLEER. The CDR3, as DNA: TGCGCCAGCAGCCAAGAAACTGCGCCGAGCTCCTACGAGCAGTACTTC. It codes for CASSQETAPSSYEQYF.

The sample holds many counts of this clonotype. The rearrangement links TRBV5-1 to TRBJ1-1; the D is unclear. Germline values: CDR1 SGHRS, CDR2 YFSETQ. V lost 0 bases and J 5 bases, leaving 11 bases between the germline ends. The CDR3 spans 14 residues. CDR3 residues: CASSLEPLRTEAFF. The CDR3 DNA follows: TGCGCCAGCAGCTTGGAACCCCTGAGGACTGAAGCTTTCTTT.

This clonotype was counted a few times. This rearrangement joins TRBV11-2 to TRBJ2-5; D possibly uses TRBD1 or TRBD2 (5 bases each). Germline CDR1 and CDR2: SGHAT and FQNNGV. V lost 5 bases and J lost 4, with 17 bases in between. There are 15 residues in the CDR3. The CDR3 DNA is TGTGCCAGCAGCCCGACGGGGACCTACCCAGAGACCCAGTACTTC. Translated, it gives CASSPTGTYPETQYF.

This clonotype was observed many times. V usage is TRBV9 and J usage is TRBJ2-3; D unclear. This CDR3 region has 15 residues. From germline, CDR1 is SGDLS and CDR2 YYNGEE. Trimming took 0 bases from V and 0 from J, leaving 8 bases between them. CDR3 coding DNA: TGTGCCAGCAGCGTAGGGCTGGGCAGCACAGATACGCAGTATTTT. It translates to CASSVGLGSTDTQYF. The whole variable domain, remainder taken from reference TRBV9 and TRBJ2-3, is DSGVTQTPKHLITATGQRVTLRCSPRSGDLSVYWYQQSLDQGLQFLIQYYNGEERAKGNILERFSAQQFPDLHSELNLSSLELGDSALYFCASSVGLGSTDTQYFGPGTRLTVL.

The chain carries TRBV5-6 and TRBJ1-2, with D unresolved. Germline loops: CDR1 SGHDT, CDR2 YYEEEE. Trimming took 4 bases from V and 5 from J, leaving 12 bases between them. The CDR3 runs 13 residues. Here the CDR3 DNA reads TGTGCCAGCAGCCCAGGTCGCACATATGGCTACACCTTC. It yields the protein CASSPGRTYGYTF.

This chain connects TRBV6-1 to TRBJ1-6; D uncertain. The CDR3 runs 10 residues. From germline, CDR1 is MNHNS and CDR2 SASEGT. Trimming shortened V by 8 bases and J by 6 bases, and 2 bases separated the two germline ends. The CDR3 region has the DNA TGTGCCAGCCTTAATTCACCCCTCCACTTT. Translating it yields CASLNSPLHF.

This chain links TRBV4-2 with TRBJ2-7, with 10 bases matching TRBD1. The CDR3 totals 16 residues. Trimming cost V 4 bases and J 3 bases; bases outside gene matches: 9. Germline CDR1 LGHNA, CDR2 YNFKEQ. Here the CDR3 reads CASSLQPGQGFYEQYF. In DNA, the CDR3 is TGTGCCAGCAGCCTCCAACCGGGACAGGGGTTCTACGAGCAGTACTTC.

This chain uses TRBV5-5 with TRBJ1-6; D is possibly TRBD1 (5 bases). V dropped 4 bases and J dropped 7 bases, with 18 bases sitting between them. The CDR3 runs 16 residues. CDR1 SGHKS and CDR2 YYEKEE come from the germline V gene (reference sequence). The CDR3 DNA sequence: TGTGCCAGCAGCCATTCTGGTACGGGGACGAATTCACCCCTCCACTTT. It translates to CASSHSGTGTNSPLHF. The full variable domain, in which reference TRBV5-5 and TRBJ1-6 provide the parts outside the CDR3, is DAGVTQSPTHLIKTRGQQVTLRCSPISGHKSVSWYQQVLGQGPQFIFQYYEKEERGRGNFPDRFSARQFPNYSSELNVNALLLGDSALYLCASSHSGTGTNSPLHFGNGTRLTVT.

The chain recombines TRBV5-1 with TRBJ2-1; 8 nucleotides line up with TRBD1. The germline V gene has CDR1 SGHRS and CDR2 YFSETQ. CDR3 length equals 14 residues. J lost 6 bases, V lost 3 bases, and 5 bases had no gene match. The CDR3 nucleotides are TGCGCCAGCAGCTCGAGGACAGGGAGCAATGAGCAGTTCTTC. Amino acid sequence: CASSSRTGSNEQFF.

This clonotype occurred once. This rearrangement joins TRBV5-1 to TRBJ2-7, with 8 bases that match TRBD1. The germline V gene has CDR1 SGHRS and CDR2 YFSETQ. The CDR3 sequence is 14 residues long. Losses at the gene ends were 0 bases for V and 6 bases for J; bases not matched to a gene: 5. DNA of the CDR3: TGCGCCAGCAGCTTGGGACAGGGGTATCGCGAGCAGTACTTC. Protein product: CASSLGQGYREQYF.

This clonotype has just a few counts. The CDR3 protein is CASSQGRSTEAFF. The CDR3 bases are TGTGCCAGCAGTCAAGGGCGTTCGACTGAAGCTTTCTTT. The chain recombines TRBV2 with TRBJ1-1, with D unresolved. The CDR3 has 13 amino acids. Germline-derived CDR1 and CDR2 are SNHLY and FYNNEI. The V end was cut by 5 bases, the J end by 5 bases, with 12 bases between.

The CDR3 DNA sequence: TGTGCCAGCAGCTTCGGGGGGCATCACACCGGGGAGCTGTTTTTT. Protein product: CASSFGGHHTGELFF. The J gene is TRBJ2-2, the V gene TRBV5-4, with D perhaps matching TRBD2 (7 bases). Looked up from germline, CDR1 is SGHNT and CDR2 is YYREEE (reference sequence). Trimming left V 2 bases short and J 3 bases short, with 11 bases between. The CDR3 is made up of 15 amino acids.

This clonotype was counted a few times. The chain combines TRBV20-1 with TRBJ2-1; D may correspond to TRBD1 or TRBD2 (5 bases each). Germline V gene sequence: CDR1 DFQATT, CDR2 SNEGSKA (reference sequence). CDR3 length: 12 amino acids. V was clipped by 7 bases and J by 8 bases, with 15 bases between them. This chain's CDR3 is CSGDEGGDEQFF. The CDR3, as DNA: TGCAGTGGGGACGAGGGCGGCGATGAGCAGTTCTTC.

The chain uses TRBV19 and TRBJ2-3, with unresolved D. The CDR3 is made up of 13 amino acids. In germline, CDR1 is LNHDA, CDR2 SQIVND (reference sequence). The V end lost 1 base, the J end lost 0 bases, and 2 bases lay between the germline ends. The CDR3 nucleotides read TGTGCCAGTAGTATAGCCAGCACAGATACGCAGTATTTT. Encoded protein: CASSIASTDTQYF. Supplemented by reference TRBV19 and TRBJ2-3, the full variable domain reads DGGITQSPKYLFRKEGQNVTLSCEQNLNHDAMYWYRQDPGQGLRLIYYSQIVNDFQKGDIAEGYSVSREKKESFPLTVTSAQKNPTAFYLCASSIASTDTQYFGPGTRLTVL.

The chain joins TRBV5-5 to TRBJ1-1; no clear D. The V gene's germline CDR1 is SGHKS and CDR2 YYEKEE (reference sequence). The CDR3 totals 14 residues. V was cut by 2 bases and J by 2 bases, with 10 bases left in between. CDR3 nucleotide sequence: TGTGCCAGCAGCTTAACAGAGATAAACACTGAAGCTTTCTTT. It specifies CASSLTEINTEAFF.

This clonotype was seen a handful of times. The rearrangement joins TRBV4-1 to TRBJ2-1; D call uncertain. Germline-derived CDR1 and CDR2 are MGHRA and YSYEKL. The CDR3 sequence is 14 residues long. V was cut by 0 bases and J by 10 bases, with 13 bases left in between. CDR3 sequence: CASSQEVVRAEQFF. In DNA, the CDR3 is TGCGCCAGCAGCCAAGAGGTAGTTCGGGCGGAGCAGTTCTTC.

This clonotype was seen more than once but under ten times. The CDR3 sequence: CSVEDLRRAAFF. The CDR3, as DNA: TGCAGCGTTGAAGATCTTAGGAGGGCTGCTTTCTTT. The V and J genes are TRBV29-1 and TRBJ1-1; D is ambiguous. V lost 0 bases and J lost 11, with 13 bases in between. Germline V gives CDR1 SQVTM, CDR2 ANQGSEA. The CDR3 spans 12 residues.

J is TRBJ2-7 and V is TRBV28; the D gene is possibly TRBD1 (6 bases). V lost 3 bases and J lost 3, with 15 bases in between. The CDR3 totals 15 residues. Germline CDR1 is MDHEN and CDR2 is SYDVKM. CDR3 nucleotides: TGTGCCAGCAGTTTTTTACAGGGCGCTAACTACGAGCAGTACTTC. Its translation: CASSFLQGANYEQYF. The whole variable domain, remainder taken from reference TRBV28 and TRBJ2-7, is DVKVTQSSRYLVKRTGEKVFLECVQDMDHENMFWYRQDPGLGLRLIYFSYDVKMKEKGDIPEGYSVSREKKERFSLILESASTNQTSMYLCASSFLQGANYEQYFGPGTRLTVT.

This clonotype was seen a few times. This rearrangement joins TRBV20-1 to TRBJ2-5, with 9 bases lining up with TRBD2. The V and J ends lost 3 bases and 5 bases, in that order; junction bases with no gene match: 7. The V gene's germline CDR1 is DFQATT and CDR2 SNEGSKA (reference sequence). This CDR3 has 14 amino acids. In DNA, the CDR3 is TGCAGTGCTAGTGCACTAGCGGGTTTGGAGACCCAGTACTTC. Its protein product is CSASALAGLETQYF.

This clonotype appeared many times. CDR3 sequence reads: CASSQEYRAEQYF. CDR3 bases: TGCGCCAGCAGCCAAGAGTACAGGGCCGAGCAGTACTTC. This chain connects TRBV4-3 to TRBJ2-7; a weak D match, TRBD1 (6 bases). Germline V gives CDR1 LGHNA, CDR2 YSLEER. The CDR3 is made up of 13 amino acids. Trimming shortened V by 0 bases and J by 6 bases, and 9 bases separated the two germline ends.

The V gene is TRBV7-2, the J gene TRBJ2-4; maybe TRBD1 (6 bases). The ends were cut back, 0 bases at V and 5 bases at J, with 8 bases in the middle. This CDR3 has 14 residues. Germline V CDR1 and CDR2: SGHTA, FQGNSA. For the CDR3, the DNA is TGTGCCAGCAGCTTAGCGGCAGGGGAAAACATTCAGTACTTC. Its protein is CASSLAAGENIQYF.